This is a list of T cell receptor beta chains from one sample in a study of T cell changes during pregnancy in multiple sclerosis. The method was immunoSEQ multiplex PCR; TCRdb's version includes in-frame clones alone and lacks a portion of them. The sample holds 58,000 or so clones, just over 90% seen once. The sample in question was peripheral blood, obtained in the first trimester of pregnancy. These receptors were obtained from a female donor in good health, enrolled as a control in a pregnancy study. Both conserved end residues are part of each CDR3. The order of the fields is J gene, D gene, V gene, clone size, CDR3 protein, CDR3 DNA. D genes are given only for firm matches. Only part of the rows carry a size: once, few, many, or a class if the clone is expanded.

TRBJ1-1,NA,TRBV5-6,NA,CASSGQGKREAFF,TGTGCCAGCAGCGGCCAGGGGAAACGTGAAGCTTTCTTT
TRBJ2-3,TRBD2,TRBV4-2,NA,CASSENTGTSGGDADTQYF,TGTGCCAGCAGCGAAAATACCGGGACTAGCGGGGGGGACGCAGATACGCAGTATTTT
TRBJ1-4,TRBD1,TRBV12-5,NA,CASALQGGVWEKLFF,TGTGCTAGTGCCCTCCAAGGGGGCGTCTGGGAAAAACTGTTTTTT
TRBJ1-6,NA,TRBV5-1,NA,CASSLAFQGFVNSPLHF,TGCGCCAGCAGCTTGGCCTTTCAGGGGTTCGTTAATTCACCCCTCCACTTT
TRBJ2-7,NA,TRBV28,NA,CASSPRGAREQYF,TGTGCCAGCAGCCCTCGGGGAGCGCGCGAGCAGTACTTC
TRBJ1-3,TRBD1,TRBV7-9,NA,CASSSRTGADSGNTIYF,TGTGCCAGCAGCTCAAGAACAGGGGCCGACTCTGGAAACACCATATATTTT
TRBJ1-1,TRBD1,TRBV10-2,NA,CASNSPGQGQGAVF,TGCGCCAGCAACTCCCCGGGTCAGGGACAGGGGGCTGTCTTT
TRBJ2-3,NA,TRBV10-1,NA,CASSGLGAADTQYF,TGCGCCAGCAGTGGGTTGGGGGCCGCAGATACGCAGTATTTT
TRBJ2-7,TRBD2,TRBV6-6,NA,CASRTSSGPYEQYF,TGTGCCAGCAGGACCTCTAGCGGTCCCTACGAGCAGTACTTC
TRBJ1-3,NA,TRBV10-3,NA,CAISDGLVSGNTIYF,TGTGCCATCAGTGACGGCCTAGTGTCTGGAAACACCATATATTTT
TRBJ2-2,NA,TRBV6-5,NA,CASRLPGGELFF,TGTGCCAGCAGACTTCCTGGCGGGGAGCTGTTTTTT
TRBJ2-5,NA,TRBV15,NA,CATSRGGLETQYF,TGTGCCACCAGCAGAGGAGGGTTAGAGACCCAGTACTTC
TRBJ2-1,NA,TRBV7-3,NA,CASRTSNTVNEQFF,TGTGCCAGCAGGACTTCTAACACCGTCAATGAGCAGTTCTTC
TRBJ1-2,NA,TRBV20-1,once,CSARFVGGYTF,TGCAGTGCTAGGTTCGTCGGGGGCTACACCTTC
TRBJ1-2,NA,TRBV29-1,NA,CRSAWGRGGGYTF,TGCAGGTCTGCCTGGGGCAGGGGCGGCGGCTACACCTTC
TRBJ2-1,TRBD2,TRBV7-6,NA,CASGHPGLAVPPGSYNEQFF,TGTGCCAGCGGACATCCGGGACTAGCTGTGCCCCCGGGCTCCTACAATGAGCAGTTCTTC
TRBJ2-1,TRBD2,TRBV2,NA,CASQTSGVSVEQFF,TGTGCCAGCCAGACTAGCGGGGTCTCGGTTGAGCAGTTCTTC